These 17 T cell receptor beta chains were all obtained from the same sample, sequenced in a study of blood T cell repertoires in COVID-19 (TCRdb year 2020). The library was generated by the immunoSEQ multiplex PCR assay. TCRdb provides this immuneACCESS table in a form limited to in-frame rearrangements. Some clones are lacking; in checked studies, under half of them reflect an unresolved V gene, and why the rest are absent is not known. Counted in this sample were approximately 100,000 clones; roughly 72% of them appeared once. About 5.9% of the sample rests with the top ten. The sequenced sample was peripheral blood. The receptors were sampled from a man older than 75 with acute or convalescent COVID-19.

The table lists this clone with a few counts. The chain is built from TRBV5-4 and TRBJ2-5, with 9 bases that match TRBD2. With 0 bases clipped from V and 3 bases from J, the junction kept 6 bases outside the gene matches. From germline, CDR1 is SGHNT and CDR2 YYREEE (reference sequence). The CDR3 runs 16 residues. DNA of the CDR3: TGTGCCAGCAGCTTGGCTGGCGCGGGAGGGAAAGAGACCCAGTACTTC. This codes for CASSLAGAGGKETQYF.

The J gene is TRBJ2-2, the V gene TRBV27; weak D call: TRBD1 (6 bases). Germline assignment: CDR1 MNHEY and CDR2 SMNVEV (reference sequence). CDR3 length equals 15 residues. V was cut by 3 bases and J by 0 bases, with 8 bases left in between. The CDR3 DNA reads TGTGCCAGCAGTTTCGGGACAACGAACACCGGGGAGCTGTTTTTT. The encoded protein is CASSFGTTNTGELFF.

The chain is built from TRBV7-8 and TRBJ1-1, with 9 bases matching TRBD1. The CDR3 has 12 residues. Germline lookup yields CDR1 SGHVS and CDR2 FQNEAQ. After removal of 8 bases from V and 3 bases from J, the junction contained 1 base not matched to a gene. The CDR3 is CASGTGYTEAFF. The CDR3 nucleotides are TGTGCCAGCGGGACAGGGTACACTGAAGCTTTCTTT.

This rearrangement joins TRBV27 to TRBJ2-5; D is ambiguous. The CDR3 contains 15 residues. The germline CDR1 and CDR2 sequences are MNHEY and SMNVEV (reference sequence). V lost 2 bases to trimming and J lost 2 bases, with 12 bases between them. The CDR3 DNA reads TGTGCCAGCAGTTTAACCCTCGCGGATCAAGAGACCCAGTACTTC. Amino acids: CASSLTLADQETQYF.

The gene calls are TRBV7-8 and TRBJ2-1, with 13 bases identical to TRBD2. The germline V gene encodes CDR1 SGHVS and CDR2 FQNEAQ. V lost 5 bases and J lost 4; bases outside the gene matches: 5. This CDR3 region has 16 residues. Here the CDR3 DNA reads TGTGCCAGCAGCCTACTAGCGGGAGGGCCTTACAATGAGCAGTTCTTC. The encoded protein is CASSLLAGGPYNEQFF. The entire variable domain, with the rest obtained from reference TRBV7-8 and TRBJ2-1, is as follows: GAGVSQSPRYKVAKRGQDVALRCDPISGHVSLFWYQQALGQGPEFLTYFQNEAQLDKSGLPSDRFFAERPEGSVSTLKIQRTQQEDSAVYLCASSLLAGGPYNEQFFGPGTRLTVL.

The rearrangement links TRBV5-1 to TRBJ2-1, with a possible D match to TRBD1 (6 bases). The germline V and J ends were trimmed by 0 bases and 4 bases, with 14 bases remaining between them. The CDR3 has 16 residues. Germline assignment: CDR1 SGHRS and CDR2 YFSETQ. This CDR3 reads CASSLEGGAPYNEQFF. The CDR3 bases are TGCGCCAGCAGCTTGGAAGGGGGAGCCCCGTACAATGAGCAGTTCTTC.

This chain connects TRBV2 to TRBJ1-3; weak D call: TRBD1 (5 bases). There are 14 residues in the CDR3. The V and J ends lost 8 bases and 1 base respectively, with 12 bases between them. The germline gives CDR1 SNHLY, CDR2 FYNNEI. The CDR3 region has the DNA TGTGCCAGCTTACCGACAGTTTCTGGAAACACCATATATTTT. Amino acid sequence: CASLPTVSGNTIYF.

The chain joins TRBV7-8 to TRBJ2-5; D not certain. The CDR3 consists of 13 residues. The germline V gene has CDR1 SGHVS and CDR2 FQNEAQ. The V and J ends lost 5 bases and 4 bases respectively, with 11 bases between them. The CDR3 spells CASSPSLTETQYF. CDR3 DNA: TGTGCCAGCAGCCCCTCACTAACAGAGACCCAGTACTTC.

The rearrangement links TRBV6-5 to TRBJ2-7; 9 bases match TRBD1. V dropped 1 base and J dropped 2; count of bases not matched to a gene: 3. The CDR3 loop spans 15 amino acids. Germline V CDR1 and CDR2: MNHEY, SVGAGI. The CDR3 DNA reads TGTGCCAGCAGTTACTACAGGGGGCTAACCTACGAGCAGTACTTC. As protein: CASSYYRGLTYEQYF.

Only one count was recorded for this clone. The genes are TRBV5-6 and TRBJ2-7; 14 nucleotides line up with TRBD2. The V gene end was trimmed by 1 base and the J gene end by 7 bases; junction bases not matched to a gene: 7. Looked up from germline, CDR1 is SGHDT and CDR2 is YYEEEE. There are 16 residues in the CDR3. The chain's CDR3 is CASSLRGLAGVGEQYF. CDR3 DNA: TGTGCCAGCAGCTTGAGGGGACTAGCGGGAGTCGGGGAGCAGTACTTC.

In its sample, this clone was seen a few times. This chain uses TRBV11-3 with TRBJ2-7; 7 nucleotides agree with TRBD1. This CDR3 contains 18 residues. V trimming: 0 bases; J trimming: 0 bases; junction bases outside the gene matches: 11. Germline V gene lookup returns CDR1 SGHNT and CDR2 YENEEA. The CDR3 sequence is CASSLDGDRLLHSYEQYF. DNA of the CDR3: TGTGCCAGCAGCTTAGACGGGGACAGATTACTACACTCCTACGAGCAGTACTTC.

The gene calls are TRBV7-2 and TRBJ2-7; TRBD2 matches at 12 bases. Per the germline V gene, CDR1 is SGHTA and CDR2 is FQGNSA. The V segment lost 4 bases and the J segment 1 base; nucleotides outside the gene matches: 14. The CDR3 loop spans 19 amino acids. The CDR3 DNA follows: TGTGCCAGCAGCTATAGAGGGGGACTAGCGGGCCAAGTTTCCTACGAGCAGTACTTC. Translating it yields CASSYRGGLAGQVSYEQYF.

The chain combines TRBV19 with TRBJ2-2; D gene uncertain. V lost 3 bases to trimming and J lost 11 bases, with 10 bases between them. CDR3 size: 12 residues. Germline V gene lookup returns CDR1 LNHDA and CDR2 SQIVND (reference sequence). CDR3 coding DNA: TGTGCCAGTAGTATGGGCTTTTTTGAGCTGTTTTTT. Translation gives CASSMGFFELFF. The entire variable domain, with the rest obtained from reference TRBV19 and TRBJ2-2, is as follows: DGGITQSPKYLFRKEGQNVTLSCEQNLNHDAMYWYRQDPGQGLRLIYYSQIVNDFQKGDIAEGYSVSREKKESFPLTVTSAQKNPTAFYLCASSMGFFELFFGEGSRLTVL.

The CDR3 loop is CASSQGIVNSNQPQHF. The DNA of the CDR3 is TGCGCCAGCAGCCAAGGAATAGTTAATAGCAATCAGCCCCAGCATTTT. V usage is TRBV4-1 and J usage is TRBJ1-5; D call uncertain. CDR1 is MGHRA and CDR2 is YSYEKL in the germline V gene. This CDR3 has 16 amino acids. The V and J ends lost 1 base and 0 bases respectively, with 10 bases between them.

This rearrangement joins TRBV3-1 (or the pseudogene TRBV3-2) to TRBJ1-5, with D possibly matching TRBD1 (6 bases). V lost 4 bases to trimming and J lost 6 bases, with 13 bases between them. Looked up from germline, CDR1 is LGHDT and CDR2 is YNNKEL (reference sequence). This CDR3 spans 14 amino acids. DNA for the CDR3: TGTGCCAGCAGCCTCGTGGGGGCTCGTCAGCCCCAGCATTTT. Its translation: CASSLVGARQPQHF.

The chain employs TRBV25-1 and TRBJ1-2; D is unclear. The V end was cut by 2 bases, the J end by 4 bases, with 8 bases between. This CDR3 is built from 13 residues. Germline V gives CDR1 MGHDK, CDR2 SYGVNS. CDR3 in DNA: TGTGCCAGCAGTGAAGGTGAGCTCTATGGCTACACCTTC. Protein: CASSEGELYGYTF.

The rearrangement links TRBV19 to TRBJ1-3, with D possibly being TRBD1 (6 bases). The CDR3 covers 13 residues. CDR1 is LNHDA, CDR2 SQIVND, per germline (reference sequence). V lost 10 bases and J lost 4, with 14 bases in between. The CDR3 spells CAKGGTTGNTIYF. The CDR3 nucleotides are TGTGCCAAGGGGGGGACTACGGGAAACACCATATATTTT.